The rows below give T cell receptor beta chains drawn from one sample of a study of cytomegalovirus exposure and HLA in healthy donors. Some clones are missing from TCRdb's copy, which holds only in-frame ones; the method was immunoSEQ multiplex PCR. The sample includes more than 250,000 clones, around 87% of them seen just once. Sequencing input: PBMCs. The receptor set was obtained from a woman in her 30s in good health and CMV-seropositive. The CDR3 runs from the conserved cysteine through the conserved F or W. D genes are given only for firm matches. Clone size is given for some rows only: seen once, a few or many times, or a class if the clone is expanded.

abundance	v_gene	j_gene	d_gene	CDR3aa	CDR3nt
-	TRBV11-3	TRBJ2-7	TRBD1	CASSPDRGEEQYF	TGTGCCAGCAGCCCGGACAGGGGAGAAGAGCAGTACTTC
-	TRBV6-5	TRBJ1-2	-	CASRNRDGYGYTF	TGTGCCAGCAGGAACCGGGACGGCTATGGCTACACCTTC
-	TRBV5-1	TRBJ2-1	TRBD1	CATSGTGINEQFF	TGCGCCACCTCCGGGACAGGGATCAATGAGCAGTTCTTC
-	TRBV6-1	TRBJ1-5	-	CASSEGRVHQPQHF	TGTGCCAGCAGTGAAGGGAGGGTACATCAGCCCCAGCATTTT
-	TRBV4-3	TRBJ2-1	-	CASSQGPGSYNEQFF	TGCGCCAGCAGCCAAGGTCCAGGGTCCTACAATGAGCAGTTCTTC
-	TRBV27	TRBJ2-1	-	CASSLSFSNEQFF	TGTGCCAGCAGTTTATCCTTCAGCAATGAGCAGTTCTTC
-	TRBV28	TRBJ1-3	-	CASSMDRPLGNTIYF	TGTGCCAGCAGTATGGACAGACCTTTAGGAAACACCATATATTTT
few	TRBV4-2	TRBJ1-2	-	CASSQDAGNYGYTF	TGTGCCAGCAGCCAAGATGCAGGGAACTATGGCTACACCTTC
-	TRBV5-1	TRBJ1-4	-	CATSRGDTATNEKLFF	TGCGCCACCTCCCGGGGGGATACTGCAACTAATGAAAAACTGTTTTTT
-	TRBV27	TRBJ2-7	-	CASSRHRSFYEQYF	TGTGCCAGCAGTAGGCACAGAAGTTTCTACGAGCAGTACTTC